This TCR beta chain is from a study of blood T cell repertoires in COVID-19. Produced via immunoSEQ multiplex PCR; TCRdb's table is partial and in-frame only. The data show around 50,000 clones, around 80% seen once. Those enrolled, adults aged about 18 to 89 years, came from 25 or so US areas. Trimming took 2 bases from V and 4 from J; bases not matched to a gene: 2. CDR1 and CDR2 (germline): SGHVS, FNYEAQ. The CDR3 is made up of 15 amino acids. The sample taken for sequencing was PBMCs or T cells enriched from blood (not recorded which). The chain has TRBV7-6 and TRBJ2-2, with 9 bases lining up with TRBD1. This TCR was sampled from a woman between 50 and 59 years old with acute COVID-19. The CDR3 loop is CASSLQDRGTGELFF. CDR3 in DNA: TGTGCCAGCAGCTTACAGGACAGGGGCACCGGGGAGCTGTTTTTT.